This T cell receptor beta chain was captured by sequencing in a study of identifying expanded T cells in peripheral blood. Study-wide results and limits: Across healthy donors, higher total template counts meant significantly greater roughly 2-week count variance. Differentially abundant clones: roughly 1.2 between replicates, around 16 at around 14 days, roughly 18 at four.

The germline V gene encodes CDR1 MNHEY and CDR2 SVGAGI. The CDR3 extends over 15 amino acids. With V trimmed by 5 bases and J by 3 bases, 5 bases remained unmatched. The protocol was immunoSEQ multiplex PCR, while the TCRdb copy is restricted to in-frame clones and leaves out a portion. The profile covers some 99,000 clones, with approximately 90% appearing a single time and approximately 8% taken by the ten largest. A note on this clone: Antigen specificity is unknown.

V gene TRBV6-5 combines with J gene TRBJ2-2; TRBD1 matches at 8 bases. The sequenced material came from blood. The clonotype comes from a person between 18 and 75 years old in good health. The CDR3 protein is CASSRQGLYTGELFF. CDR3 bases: TGTGCCAGCAGTCGACAGGGGTTGTACACCGGGGAGCTGTTTTTT.